What follows are 26 T cell receptor beta chains derived from one specimen sequenced in a study of T cell responses to AZD1222 COVID-19 vaccine. Using immunoSEQ multiplex PCR, the repertoire was profiled, and TCRdb retains in-frame clones only, with some absent. This sample has approximately 110,000 clones, with 80% to 85% found just once. The starting material was peripheral blood, obtained on day 0 of AZD1222 vaccination. Every receptor here comes from an adult in good health.

The chain recombines TRBV10-2 with TRBJ1-1; D is undetermined. Trimming left V 3 bases short and J 1 base short, with 6 bases between. Germline V gene lookup returns CDR1 WSHSY and CDR2 SAAADI. This CDR3 contains 13 residues. The CDR3 region is CASSDGENTEAFF. Written as DNA, the CDR3 is TGCGCCAGCAGTGATGGTGAGAACACTGAAGCTTTCTTT.

The chain joins TRBV27 to TRBJ2-7, with a possible D match to TRBD1 (5 bases). CDR3 size: 14 residues. Looked up from germline, CDR1 is MNHEY and CDR2 is SMNVEV (reference sequence). The V end lost 3 bases, the J end lost 5 bases, and 14 bases lay between the germline ends. CDR3: CASSFFPRAHEQYF. Here the CDR3 DNA reads TGTGCCAGCAGTTTCTTCCCCAGGGCCCACGAGCAGTACTTC.

The chain has TRBV6-2 or TRBV6-3 and TRBJ1-4; no firm D call. Germline values: CDR1 MNHEY, CDR2 SVGEGT. The CDR3 runs 12 residues. Trimming pared 6 bases from V and 8 bases from J, leaving 10 bases between. The CDR3 is CASSEPGEKLFF. CDR3 bases: TGTGCCAGCAGCGAACCCGGAGAAAAACTGTTTTTT.

This chain links TRBV28 with TRBJ2-7; TRBD1 matches at 9 bases. J was trimmed by 2 bases and V by 6 bases; bases with no gene match: 5. The CDR3 is 14 residues long. Germline V gene lookup returns CDR1 MDHEN and CDR2 SYDVKM. The CDR3 region has the DNA TGTGCCAGCAGCTACAGGGGGCCTCCCTACGAGCAGTACTTC. Translated: CASSYRGPPYEQYF.

This sequence joins TRBV5-1 and TRBJ1-1; TRBD1 matches at 8 bases. With 4 bases clipped from V and 4 bases from J, the junction kept 3 bases outside the gene matches. The germline CDR1 and CDR2 sequences are SGHRS and YFSETQ. The CDR3 has 13 amino acids. The CDR3 here is CASSPGQGTEAFF. CDR3 DNA sequence: TGCGCCAGCAGCCCCGGACAGGGCACTGAAGCTTTCTTT.

This clone was seen a single time. The rearrangement joins TRBV18 to TRBJ1-5; no firm D call. Germline CDR1 is KGHSH and CDR2 is LQKENI. V lost 4 bases and J lost 7, with 17 bases in between. The CDR3 length is 15 residues. DNA for the CDR3: TGTGCCAGCTCACAGGGCGACCTGACTGGACAGCCCCAGCATTTT. Its translation is CASSQGDLTGQPQHF. The full variable domain, in which reference TRBV18 and TRBJ1-5 provide the parts outside the CDR3, is NAGVMQNPRHLVRRRGQEARLRCSPMKGHSHVYWYRQLPEEGLKFMVYLQKENIIDESGMPKERFSAEFPKEGPSILRIQQVVRGDSAAYFCASSQGDLTGQPQHFGDGTRLSIL.

V usage is TRBV3-1 (or the pseudogene TRBV3-2) and J usage is TRBJ1-1; no reliable D call. The CDR3 length is 15 residues. V was trimmed by 4 bases and J by 6 bases, leaving 18 bases between them. Germline lookup yields CDR1 LGHDT and CDR2 YNNKEL (reference sequence). CDR3 sequence: CASSPRTSPDSEAFF. For the CDR3, the DNA is TGTGCCAGCAGCCCTCGGACGAGCCCCGACTCTGAAGCTTTCTTT.

This clone was found a few times. This chain uses TRBV19 with TRBJ1-5; no clear D gene. Germline assignment: CDR1 LNHDA and CDR2 SQIVND (reference sequence). Between the trimmed V and J ends, which lost 2 bases and 3 bases, there was a span of 8 bases. This CDR3 is built from 14 residues. The CDR3 DNA follows: TGTGCCAGTAGTATATCCTCGGCCAATCAGCCCCAGCATTTT. Protein product: CASSISSANQPQHF.

The rearrangement joins TRBV7-9 to TRBJ2-7; the D gene is possibly TRBD1 (7 bases). In germline, CDR1 is SEHNR, CDR2 FQNEAQ (reference sequence). V shed 4 bases and J shed 6 bases, with 10 bases lying between them. There are 12 residues in the CDR3. DNA for the CDR3: TGTGCCAGCAGCTCAGGGGGAGGCGAGCAGTACTTC. Translation: CASSSGGGEQYF.

This chain connects TRBV19 to TRBJ1-5, with TRBD1 matching 7 bases. The germline V gene encodes CDR1 LNHDA and CDR2 SQIVND (reference sequence). This CDR3 is built from 15 residues. J gave up 7 bases and V 6 bases, and 12 bases lay outside the gene matches. CDR3: CASSPRGGGRQPQHF. CDR3 coding DNA: TGTGCCAGTAGCCCGAGAGGAGGGGGCCGACAGCCCCAGCATTTT.

V usage is TRBV19 and J usage is TRBJ2-3; 12 nucleotides agree with TRBD2. Germline CDR1 reads LNHDA; CDR2 reads SQIVND (reference sequence). The V segment lost 7 bases and the J segment 13 bases; nucleotides outside the gene matches: 18. This CDR3 contains 16 residues. Here the CDR3 DNA reads TGTGCCAGTACCTCGGCGGGGGCCAAGGGACTAGCGGGCAAGTATTTT. Amino acid sequence: CASTSAGAKGLAGKYF.

The chain couples TRBV28 to TRBJ1-4, with 7 bases fitting TRBD1. V lost 5 bases and J lost 12; bases outside the gene matches: 6. CDR1 MDHEN and CDR2 SYDVKM come from the germline V gene. The CDR3 is made up of 12 amino acids. CDR3: CASSIKGAELFF. CDR3 sequence (DNA): TGTGCCAGCAGTATCAAGGGGGCGGAACTGTTTTTT.

J is TRBJ2-2 and V is TRBV5-1; possible D gene TRBD1, 7 bases. The CDR3 spans 14 residues. With 6 bases removed from V and 4 bases from J, the gap between germline ends came to 13 bases. Germline loops: CDR1 SGHRS, CDR2 YFSETQ. Here the CDR3 DNA reads TGCGCCAGCAAGGAGGGGGCCCTCACCGGGGAGCTGTTTTTT. This codes for CASKEGALTGELFF.

V usage is TRBV2 and J usage is TRBJ1-2; a weak D match, TRBD1 (5 bases). CDR1 and CDR2 (germline): SNHLY, FYNNEI. The CDR3 has 13 residues. Trimming removed 4 bases from V and 6 bases from J, with 12 bases in between. As DNA, the CDR3 is TGTGCCAGCAGTGTCCAGGGTTCGGATGGCTACACCTTC. Amino acid sequence: CASSVQGSDGYTF.

The genes are TRBV9 and TRBJ1-2; D is uncertain. Trimming shortened V by 0 bases and J by 7 bases, and 22 bases separated the two germline ends. Germline lookup yields CDR1 SGDLS and CDR2 YYNGEE. The CDR3 totals 17 residues. The DNA for the CDR3 is TGTGCCAGCAGCGTAGATGGCGAGTTCAAAGTGAGCGGTGGCTACACCTTC. This translates into CASSVDGEFKVSGGYTF.

The chain carries TRBV6-1 and TRBJ1-5; TRBD1 aligns across 7 bases. Germline-derived CDR1 and CDR2 are MNHNS and SASEGT. The CDR3 sequence is 16 residues long. The junction had 11 bases not matched to a gene; V was cut back by 3 bases and J by 6 bases. CDR3 protein: CASSERGGQAGQPQHF. CDR3 DNA sequence: TGTGCCAGCAGTGAGCGGGGCGGACAGGCGGGTCAGCCCCAGCATTTT.

The chain recombines TRBV7-2 with TRBJ2-7, with D perhaps given as TRBD1 or TRBD2 (6 bases each). The germline CDR1 and CDR2 sequences are SGHTA and FQGNSA. The CDR3 consists of 13 residues. The V gene lost 8 bases and the J gene lost 6 bases, with 17 bases spanning the gap. The CDR3 sequence: CASRDRRGAEQYF. CDR3 bases: TGTGCCAGCCGAGACAGAAGGGGGGCCGAGCAGTACTTC.

CDR3 sequence (DNA): TGTGCCAGCAGCTCACGATGGGGAGCGGGGCCAGATACGCAGTATTTT. Encoded protein: CASSSRWGAGPDTQYF. The V gene is TRBV9, the J gene TRBJ2-3, with 7 bases identical to TRBD2. The CDR3 is 16 amino acids. V dropped 4 bases and J dropped 4; count of bases not matched to a gene: 12. Germline assignment: CDR1 SGDLS and CDR2 YYNGEE.

In regard to this clone: Other DNA sequences from this sample encode an identical CDR3 as well. This sequence joins TRBV7-9 and TRBJ2-7; 7 bases are shared with TRBD2. This CDR3 spans 12 amino acids. CDR1 is SEHNR and CDR2 is FQNEAQ in the germline V gene (reference sequence). The trim removed 3 bases at V and 7 bases at J, leaving 3 bases unmatched. The CDR3 DNA reads as TGTGCCAGCAGCTTGAGCGGGGATGAGCAGTACTTC. Translating gives CASSLSGDEQYF.

This clone was recorded once. The V and J genes are TRBV9 and TRBJ1-5; D not resolved. This CDR3 is built from 15 residues. Trimming removed 2 bases from V and 5 bases from J, with 14 bases in between. Germline CDR1 reads SGDLS; CDR2 reads YYNGEE. CDR3 nucleotides: TGTGCCAGCAGCGTCGGTCCCGAGGTGTATCAGCCCCAGCATTTT. It is translated as CASSVGPEVYQPQHF. Filled out from reference TRBV9 and TRBJ1-5, the complete variable domain reads DSGVTQTPKHLITATGQRVTLRCSPRSGDLSVYWYQQSLDQGLQFLIQYYNGEERAKGNILERFSAQQFPDLHSELNLSSLELGDSALYFCASSVGPEVYQPQHFGDGTRLSIL.

V gene TRBV6-2 or TRBV6-3 combines with J gene TRBJ1-2; D uncertain. The germline CDR1 and CDR2 sequences are MNHEY and SVGEGT. Trimming took 3 bases from V and 8 from J, leaving 19 bases between them. CDR3 size: 15 residues. Here the CDR3 reads CASSYRSTVRPGYTF. DNA of the CDR3: TGTGCCAGCAGTTATAGGTCCACAGTGAGGCCAGGCTACACCTTC.

The chain links TRBV7-2 to TRBJ2-5, with D uncertain. Trimming removed 2 bases from V and 4 bases from J, with 11 bases in between. This CDR3 is built from 14 residues. Germline V gene lookup returns CDR1 SGHTA and CDR2 FQGNSA. CDR3 residues: CASSLQTSGETQYF. The CDR3 nucleotides read TGTGCCAGCAGCTTACAGACCTCGGGAGAGACCCAGTACTTC. Using reference TRBV7-2 and TRBJ2-5 for the parts outside the CDR3, the full variable domain is GAGVSQSPSNKVTEKGKDVELRCDPISGHTALYWYRQSLGQGLEFLIYFQGNSAPDKSGLPSDRFSAERTGGSVSTLTIQRTQQEDSAVYLCASSLQTSGETQYFGPGTRLLVL.

V and J are TRBV2 and TRBJ1-6, with a tentative D call TRBD1 (6 bases). There are 15 residues in the CDR3. With 8 bases removed from V and 11 bases from J, the gap between germline ends came to 22 bases. Germline values: CDR1 SNHLY, CDR2 FYNNEI. The CDR3 reads CASVQGSGALAPLHF. DNA of the CDR3: TGTGCCAGCGTACAGGGTTCGGGGGCCCTGGCACCCCTCCACTTT.

The J gene is TRBJ2-1, the V gene TRBV10-1; 13 bases agree with TRBD2. The CDR3 has 17 amino acids. V shed 4 bases and J 0 bases; nucleotides not matched to a gene: 3. Germline-derived CDR1 and CDR2 are WNHNN and SYGVQD (reference sequence). In nucleotides, the CDR3 is TGCGCCAGCAGTGGGGGGACTAGCGGGGACTCCTACAATGAGCAGTTCTTC. Amino acid sequence: CASSGGTSGDSYNEQFF.

The V gene is TRBV6-6, the J gene TRBJ2-1; perhaps TRBD1 as D (5 bases). Between the trimmed V and J ends, which lost 7 bases and 6 bases, there was a span of 19 bases. The CDR3 consists of 15 residues. The germline V gene encodes CDR1 MNHNY and CDR2 SVGAGI (reference sequence). CDR3 protein: CASNYPGYWLNEQFF. DNA of the CDR3: TGTGCCAGCAACTACCCAGGGTATTGGCTCAATGAGCAGTTCTTC.

V and J are TRBV7-2 and TRBJ2-7; TRBD2 might be the D (5 bases). Germline V gives CDR1 SGHTA, CDR2 FQGNSA. This CDR3 has 12 amino acids. Trimming took 5 bases from V and 5 from J, leaving 10 bases between them. The CDR3 here is CASSRSGDEQYF. CDR3 sequence (DNA): TGTGCCAGCAGCCGCTCCGGGGACGAGCAGTACTTC.